These 8 T cell receptor beta chains were sequenced from one sample in a study of CD8+CD57+ T cells in acquired aplastic anemia. Genomic DNA templated the TCR beta VDJ and CDR3 profiling. Each CDR3 protein gets one entry after TCRdb re-called the reads with MiXCR. Of around 170,000 distinct CDR3 sequences listed, less than 55% were seen once; the top ten hold 2.5% to 3.5%. What was sequenced was sorted CD4+, CD8+, or CD8+CD57+ T cells (not recorded which) from PBMCs. The receptors were gathered from a human donor in good health.

The sample holds a few counts of this clonotype. V usage is TRBV11-1 and J usage is TRBJ2-7; the D gene is possibly TRBD2 (5 bases). This CDR3 is 16 amino acids long. The germline gives CDR1 SGHAT, CDR2 FQDESV (reference sequence). V was trimmed by 1 base and J by 3 bases, leaving 16 bases between them. CDR3 nucleotide sequence: TGTGCCAGCAGCTTAGGGTTCCGGGAAGCAGGCTACGAGCAGTACTTC. Translated: CASSLGFREAGYEQYF.

This clonotype is a singleton in its sample. The chain is built from TRBV19 and TRBJ1-1; no reliable D call. CDR1 and CDR2 from the germline V gene are LNHDA and SQIVND (reference sequence). With 6 bases removed from V and 7 bases from J, the gap between germline ends came to 9 bases. The CDR3 length is 11 residues. The CDR3 reads CASSRQSEAFF. The CDR3 DNA is TGTGCCAGTAGCCGCCAGAGTGAAGCTTTCTTT. The full variable domain, completed using reference TRBV19 and TRBJ1-1, is DGGITQSPKYLFRKEGQNVTLSCEQNLNHDAMYWYRQDPGQGLRLIYYSQIVNDFQKGDIAEGYSVSREKKESFPLTVTSAQKNPTAFYLCASSRQSEAFFGQGTRLTVV.

The chain links TRBV11-2 to TRBJ2-7, with 11 bases aligning to TRBD1. The J segment lost 2 bases and the V segment lost 1 base, leaving 4 bases of the junction unmatched. CDR3 length: 16 amino acids. CDR1 and CDR2 from the germline V gene are SGHAT and FQNNGV. In nucleotides, the CDR3 is TGTGCCAGCAGCTTAGTCTTGGGACAGGGGGCCTACGAGCAGTACTTC. Translating it yields CASSLVLGQGAYEQYF. The entire variable domain, with the rest obtained from reference TRBV11-2 and TRBJ2-7, is as follows: EAGVAQSPRYKIIEKRQSVAFWCNPISGHATLYWYQQILGQGPKLLIQFQNNGVVDDSQLPKDRFSAERLKGVDSTLKIQPAKLEDSAVYLCASSLVLGQGAYEQYFGPGTRLTVT.

This clonotype has ten or more counts. This CDR3 is CALDRPQSPLHF. CDR3 coding DNA: TGTGCCCTTGACAGGCCCCAATCACCCCTCCACTTT. The chain links TRBV30 to TRBJ1-6; tentatively, D is TRBD1 (6 bases). Trimming took off 8 bases at V and 10 bases at J, with 15 bases between the two ends. Germline loops: CDR1 GTSNPN, CDR2 SVGIG (reference sequence). The CDR3 covers 12 residues.

This clonotype was observed at least ten times. The V and J genes are TRBV6-5 and TRBJ2-7; no clear D. V was clipped by 3 bases and J by 2 bases, with 8 bases between them. The CDR3 consists of 13 residues. CDR1 MNHEY and CDR2 SVGAGI come from the germline V gene. The CDR3 sequence: CASSYGRAYEQYF. Here the CDR3 DNA reads TGTGCCAGCAGTTATGGTCGGGCCTACGAGCAGTACTTC.

This clonotype was found a few times. The chain recombines TRBV7-9 with TRBJ1-6, with D tentatively TRBD1 (6 bases). Per the germline V gene, CDR1 is SEHNR and CDR2 is FQNEAQ (reference sequence). The V and J ends lost 8 bases and 13 bases respectively, with 18 bases between them. The CDR3 is made up of 13 amino acids. The CDR3: CASCNQQGDPLHF. DNA of the CDR3: TGTGCCAGCTGCAACCAACAGGGAGATCCCCTCCACTTT.

The V call is TRBV12-3 or TRBV12-4, the J call TRBJ2-1, with 8 bases fitting TRBD2. This CDR3 has 16 amino acids. The V and J ends lost 5 bases and 2 bases, in that order; junction bases with no gene match: 8. CDR3 sequence (DNA): TGTGCCAGCAGTCGGCCAATAGCGGGAACCTACAATGAGCAGTTCTTC. It yields the protein CASSRPIAGTYNEQFF.

The chain joins TRBV19 to TRBJ1-2; 9 bases map to TRBD1. The V gene's germline CDR1 is LNHDA and CDR2 SQIVND (reference sequence). The trim removed 5 bases at V and 4 bases at J, leaving 14 bases unmatched. The CDR3 has 17 residues. The CDR3 DNA reads as TGTGCCAGTAGTCCACCGTTCACAGGGGGCCGATCCTATGGCTACACCTTC. It translates to CASSPPFTGGRSYGYTF.